This TCR beta chain was observed in a study of cytomegalovirus exposure and HLA in healthy donors. Measured with immunoSEQ multiplex PCR; TCRdb has only the in-frame clones, and not every one. The data contain about 280,000 clones, 88% of them seen just once; the ten biggest clones take up over 0.85%. Germline V lookup: CDR1 SGDLS, CDR2 YYNGEE. The CDR3 is made up of 14 amino acids. The V gene end was trimmed by 5 bases and the J gene end by 2 bases; junction bases not matched to a gene: 3. The donors were members of the validation cohort, which comprised about 130 subjects and was separate from the first cohort of roughly 700 subjects. Regarding the study as a whole: Most TCR sequences were uncommon, yet certain public TCRs appeared in many donors. Altogether, 150 to 200 TCR beta chains were recorded as cytomegalovirus-associated.

As regards this clone: Its antigen is not identified.

This clonotype originated in a woman aged 18-29 years in good health and CMV-seronegative. The specimen sequenced was PBMCs. The V call is TRBV9, the J call TRBJ2-3; 9 nucleotides line up with TRBD2. CDR3 coding DNA: TGTGCCAGCAGTGCTAGCGGGATCACAGATACGCAGTATTTT. Translation: CASSASGITDTQYF.